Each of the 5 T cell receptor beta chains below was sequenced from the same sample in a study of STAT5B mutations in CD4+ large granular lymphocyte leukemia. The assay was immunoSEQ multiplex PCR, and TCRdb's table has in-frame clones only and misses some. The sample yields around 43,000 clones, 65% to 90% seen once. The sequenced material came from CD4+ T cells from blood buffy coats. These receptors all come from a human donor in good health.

CDR3 DNA: TGTGCCAGCATCCAGGGGGGTTGGGAGACCCAGTACTTC. It specifies CASIQGGWETQYF. The gene calls are TRBV7-9 and TRBJ2-5, with D maybe TRBD1 (7 bases). CDR1 and CDR2 (germline): SEHNR, FQNEAQ (reference sequence). This CDR3 region has 13 residues. V gave up 7 bases and J gave up 5 bases, with 14 bases separating them.

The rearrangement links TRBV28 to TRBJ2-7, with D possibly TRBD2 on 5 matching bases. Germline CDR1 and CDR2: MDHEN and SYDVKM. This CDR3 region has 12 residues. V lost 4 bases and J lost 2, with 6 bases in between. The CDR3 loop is CASSSGAYEQYF. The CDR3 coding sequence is TGTGCCAGCAGTTCCGGGGCCTACGAGCAGTACTTC.

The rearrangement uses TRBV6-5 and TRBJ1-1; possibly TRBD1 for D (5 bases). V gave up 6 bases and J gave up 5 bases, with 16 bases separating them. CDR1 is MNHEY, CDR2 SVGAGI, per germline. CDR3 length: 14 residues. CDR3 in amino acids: CASRGGSGETEAFF. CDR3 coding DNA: TGTGCCAGCAGGGGGGGATCGGGGGAGACTGAAGCTTTCTTT.

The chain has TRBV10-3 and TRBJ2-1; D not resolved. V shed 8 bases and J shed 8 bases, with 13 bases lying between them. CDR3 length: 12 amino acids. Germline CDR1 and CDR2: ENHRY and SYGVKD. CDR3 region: CAIAMNRDEQFF. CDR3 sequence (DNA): TGTGCCATCGCAATGAATAGAGATGAGCAGTTCTTC.

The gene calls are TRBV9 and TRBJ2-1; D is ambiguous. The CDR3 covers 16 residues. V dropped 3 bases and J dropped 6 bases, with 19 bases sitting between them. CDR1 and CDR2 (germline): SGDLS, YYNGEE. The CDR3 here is CASSDRFTAKSNEQFF. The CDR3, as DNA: TGTGCCAGCAGCGACCGGTTCACGGCGAAGAGCAATGAGCAGTTCTTC.